The entry that follows covers one T cell receptor beta chain sequence. The sample holds a few counts of this clonotype. The target of this receptor is not known. Per-base qualities were not stored, and no clone one base away is much larger. These reads were obtained on an Illumina HiSeq 1500. Using fastp trimming at Q25 and MiXCR clonotype assembly, TCRdb reanalyzed the public sequencing data and kept in-frame beta chains. Identical CDR3 protein sequences are pooled into one entry, listed with their most common genes and DNA. The sample contains more than 500,000 distinct CDR3 sequences, approximately 15% of them found a single time. The biggest ten clones account for about 24% of the sample. V lost 6 bases and J lost 7 bases, and the count of bases not matched to a germline gene is 9. The CDR3 spans 15 residues, from the cysteine through the phenylalanine. Only the CDR3 region is kept as DNA, spanning 45 bases read in frame from base 1. CDR1 and CDR2, per the germline V gene, are SGHAT and FQNNGV.

This entry belongs to a study of T cell repertoires in cytomegalovirus infection (dated by TCRdb to between 2018 and 2020). Regarding the study in general: Because public TCR beta signatures pointed to carriage of CMV infection together with the matching HLA type, the HLA type of each donor mattered for the analysis. What the research found in general, with its limitations: The ex vivo response was dominated by HLA-C-restricted CMV-specific TCR beta clonotypes, which also provided the single most frequent clonotype in two of eight donors. Carriers of CMV infection plus the relevant HLA type were discriminated by the cumulative frequency of public TCR beta family members in the study cohort and in an independent roughly 370-donor cohort.

Sequenced input: CD8+ T cells from PBMCs. The receptor was derived from a human donor in good health (CMV status not recorded). Some clones in this sample may be carry-over from other donors' samples. The sequence links TRBV11-2 to TRBJ2-4, with 10 bases matching TRBD1. The CDR3 sequence is CASSNTGTGENIQYF. The DNA is as follows: TGTGCCAGCAGTAACACCGGGACAGGGGAGAACATTCAGTACTTC.